This T cell receptor (beta chain) was profiled in a study of tumor-infiltrating lymphocytes in primary liver carcinoma. About the study: Tumors were stage T1-T3 N0M0, about 4.2 to 11 cm across. General observations from the study: Appearing in all five tumor regions was true of only about 8-25% of top clones. Tumor region pairs shared more overlap than did tumor-adjacent and tumor-blood pairs.

In regard to this clonotype: What it recognizes is unknown. Relative to the germline gene, one junction end is altered; a read error may explain this.

The CDR3 sequence is 15 residues long. CDR1 and CDR2 from the germline V gene are LGHNA and YNFKEQ. Reverse transcription of approximately 500 ng total RNA with a constant-region primer produced TCR beta cDNA. Slightly modified ARM-PCR served as the procedure for the TCR beta libraries. These libraries came from three rounds of nested multiplex PCR. PCR rounds one and two used TRBV1-TRBV30 forward primers with a C-beta reverse primer for about 9 cycles each. TCRdb reanalysed the multiplex PCR reads using MiXCR and keeps one entry per CDR3 protein. This sample has roughly 190,000 distinct CDR3 sequences, with 85% found just once. Extraction of RNA together with DNA used 20-30 mg of unsorted bulk tissue.

This TCR came from a man aged 40-49 years with primary liver carcinoma and hepatitis B virus infection. The rearrangement joins TRBV4-2 to TRBJ1-1; 9 bases map to TRBD1. The sample was tumor tissue from primary liver carcinoma. The CDR3: CACSQKVTGGTEAFF. The CDR3 DNA follows: TGTGCCTGCAGCCAAAAGGTGACAGGGGGCACTGAAGCTTTCTTT.